The 5 T cell receptor beta chains listed next were all sequenced from one sample in a study of blood T cell repertoires in COVID-19. TCRdb's table, derived via immunoSEQ multiplex PCR, lists solely in-frame clones and lacks some. The data hold roughly 120,000 clones, with 65% to 80% observed a single time. The sample comprised peripheral blood. These receptors were collected from a man aged 45-65 years with acute or convalescent COVID-19.

The J gene is TRBJ1-1, the V gene TRBV29-1, with D hard to call. CDR1 is SQVTM, CDR2 ANQGSEA, per germline. Trimming removed 0 bases from V and 1 base from J, with 12 bases in between. The CDR3 loop spans 15 amino acids. CDR3 in amino acids: CSVEEPLRENTEAFF. CDR3 nucleotides: TGCAGCGTTGAAGAGCCCTTACGGGAGAACACTGAAGCTTTCTTT.

The gene calls are TRBV19 and TRBJ1-5; D possibly corresponds to TRBD1 (5 bases). Germline V gene lookup returns CDR1 LNHDA and CDR2 SQIVND (reference sequence). With 8 bases removed from V and 2 bases from J, the gap between germline ends came to 16 bases. The CDR3 is made up of 15 amino acids. The CDR3 here is CASRVSVRGNQPQHF. In DNA, the CDR3 is TGTGCCAGTCGCGTCTCGGTCAGGGGCAATCAGCCCCAGCATTTT.

The chain joins TRBV18 to TRBJ2-5, with D tentatively TRBD2 (5 bases). Germline CDR1 is KGHSH and CDR2 is LQKENI. The CDR3 runs to 14 residues. V shed 3 bases and J shed 1 base, with 9 bases lying between them. CDR3 bases: TGTGCCAGCTCACCGGTTCGGGGCCAAGAGACCCAGTACTTC. Translating it yields CASSPVRGQETQYF.

This clone was seen once. The chain joins TRBV28 to TRBJ2-7; 8 nucleotides match TRBD1. The CDR3 covers 14 residues. V shed 6 bases, J shed 2 bases, and the junction held 6 bases outside the gene matches. Germline V gene data show CDR1 as MDHEN and CDR2 as SYDVKM. The CDR3 reads CASSSIQGAYEQYF. As DNA, the CDR3 is TGTGCCAGCAGCTCCATACAGGGGGCCTACGAGCAGTACTTC.

The V call is TRBV13, the J call TRBJ1-6; no clear D gene. CDR3 length: 13 residues. V shed 5 bases and J shed 5 bases, with 7 bases lying between them. Germline V CDR1 and CDR2: PRHDT, FYEKMQ (reference sequence). Here the CDR3 reads CASSPRDNSPLHF. Written as DNA, the CDR3 is TGTGCCAGCAGCCCACGGGATAATTCACCCCTCCACTTT.